This T cell receptor (beta chain) derives from a study of cytomegalovirus exposure and HLA in healthy donors. As for the study in general: The study placed about four fifths of its approximately 400 genotyped donors in the Caucasian-associated ancestry cluster.

60 Vbeta and 13 Jbeta primers were used in PCR. Sequenced by immunoSEQ multiplex PCR; TCRdb stores in-frame clones only, minus some. This sample has some 180,000 clones, with 8.5% to 10% found just once. Study results and caveats: The authors considered a cluster of highly shared sequence variants likely to be a sequencing artifact. The CMV antigen specificity of three CMV-associated chains was confirmed through in vitro analysis.

This clone was observed a handful of times. Its antigen is still unknown. The specimen sequenced was PBMCs. This clonotype originated in a woman in her twenties or thirties in good health and CMV-seropositive.

CDR3 in amino acids: CASSEARQSGNTIYF. The CDR3 coding sequence is TGTGCCAGCAGTGAAGCGCGGCAGTCGGGGAACACCATATATTTT. The chain uses TRBV2 and TRBJ1-3; D unresolved. CDR1 and CDR2 from the germline V gene are SNHLY and FYNNEI. The V gene lost 0 bases and the J gene lost 7 bases, with 13 bases spanning the gap. CDR3 size: 15 residues.